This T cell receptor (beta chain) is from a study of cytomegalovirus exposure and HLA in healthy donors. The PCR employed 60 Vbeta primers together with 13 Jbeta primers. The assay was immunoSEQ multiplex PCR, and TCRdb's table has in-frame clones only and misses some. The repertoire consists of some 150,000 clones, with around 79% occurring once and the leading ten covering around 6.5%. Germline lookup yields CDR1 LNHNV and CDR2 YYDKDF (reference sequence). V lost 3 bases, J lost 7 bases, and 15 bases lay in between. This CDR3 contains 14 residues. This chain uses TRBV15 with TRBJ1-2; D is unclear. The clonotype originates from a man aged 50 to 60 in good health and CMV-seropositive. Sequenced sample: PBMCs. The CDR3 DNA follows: TGTGCCACCAGCAGCTTTCCCCCGGGAAGTGGCTACACCTTC. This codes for CATSSFPPGSGYTF.